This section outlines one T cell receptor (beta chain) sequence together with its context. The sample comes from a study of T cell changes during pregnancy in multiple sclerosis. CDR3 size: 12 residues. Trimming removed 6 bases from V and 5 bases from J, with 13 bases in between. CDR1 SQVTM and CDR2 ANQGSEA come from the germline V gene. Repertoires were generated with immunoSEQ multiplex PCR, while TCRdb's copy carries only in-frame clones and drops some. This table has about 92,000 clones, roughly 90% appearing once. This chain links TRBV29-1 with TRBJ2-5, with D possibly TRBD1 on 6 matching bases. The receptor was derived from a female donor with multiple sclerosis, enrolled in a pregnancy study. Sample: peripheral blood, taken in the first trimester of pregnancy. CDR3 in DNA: TGCAGCGTCGGACAGACTGGGGAGACCCAGTACTTC. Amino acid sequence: CSVGQTGETQYF. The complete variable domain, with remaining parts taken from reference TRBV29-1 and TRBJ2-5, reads SAVISQKPSRDICQRGTSLTIQCQVDSQVTMMFWYRQQPGQSLTLIATANQGSEATYESGFVIDKFPISRPNLTFSTLTVSNMSPEDSSIYLCSVGQTGETQYFGPGTRLLVL.